Listed below are T cell receptor beta chains from one sample, sequenced in a study of Ad26.COV2.S vaccination and SARS-CoV-2 variants. TCRdb's copy holds only in-frame clones and misses some; the assay was immunoSEQ multiplex PCR. Of under 600,000 clones detected, 89% appear once; the ten largest clones hold about 1.5%. The sample consisted of peripheral blood, taken in a trial of Ad26.COV2.S vaccine versus placebo. These receptors all stem from a person aged 18-65 years who received the Ad26.COV2.S COVID-19 vaccine or a placebo. CDR3s include the opening cysteine and the closing phenylalanine or tryptophan. A D gene is named only where the DNA matches it firmly. Some rows have no size entry. The others give once, few or many, or a class for an expanded clone.

clone_size j_call d_call v_call cdr3_aa cdr3_nt
- TRBJ1-2 - TRBV29-1 CSVGRLTDNYGYTF TGCAGCGTTGGGCGGCTTACGGATAACTATGGCTACACCTTC
- TRBJ1-1 - TRBV12-3/TRBV12-4 CASRRAGDTEAFF TGTGCCAGCAGACGGGCTGGGGACACTGAAGCTTTCTTT
- TRBJ2-3 - TRBV6-2/TRBV6-3 CASSYSGGRTDTQYF TGTGCCAGCAGTTACTCAGGGGGGCGCACAGATACGCAGTATTTT
- TRBJ2-7 - TRBV24-1 CATSDSYEQYF TGTGCCACCAGTGATTCATACGAGCAGTACTTC
- TRBJ1-2 - TRBV30 CAWSTGTNYGYTF TGTGCCTGGAGTACCGGGACAAACTATGGCTACACCTTC
- TRBJ1-2 - TRBV6-5 CASSYSILSGGYGYTF TGTGCCAGCAGTTACAGTATCCTCTCTGGGGGATATGGCTACACCTTC
- TRBJ1-2 - TRBV6-5 CASSYSRSNYGYTF TGTGCCAGCAGTTACTCGAGGAGTAACTATGGCTACACCTTC
- TRBJ1-2 TRBD1 TRBV5-4 CASSPTGGPYGYTF TGTGCCAGCAGCCCGACAGGGGGCCCCTATGGCTACACCTTC
- TRBJ1-4 - TRBV27 CASSLILGGVGEKLFF TGTGCCAGCAGTTTAATCCTTGGGGGAGTGGGTGAAAAACTGTTTTTT
- TRBJ2-3 - TRBV3-1/TRBV3-2 CASSQDSTGGHTDTQYF TGTGCCAGCAGCCAAGATTCGACAGGAGGCCACACAGATACGCAGTATTTT
- TRBJ1-3 - TRBV9 CASSVGAVGLGGNTIYF TGTGCCAGCAGCGTAGGGGCTGTAGGCCTGGGCGGAAACACCATATATTTT
- TRBJ1-6 - TRBV5-1 CASSYYGSDSSYNSPLHF TGCGCCAGCAGTTACTACGGGAGTGATAGCTCCTATAATTCACCCCTCCACTTT
- TRBJ1-3 TRBD1 TRBV7-9 CASGTGGTPGNTIYF TGTGCCAGCGGGACAGGGGGAACTCCTGGAAACACCATATATTTT
- TRBJ1-5 - TRBV19 CASSIPGRQRNQPQHF TGTGCCAGTAGTATACCCGGTAGACAACGGAATCAGCCCCAGCATTTT
- TRBJ1-6 - TRBV28 CASRQRTVRELSYNSPLHF TGTGCCAGCCGTCAAAGAACAGTCAGGGAACTCTCCTATAATTCACCCCTCCACTTT
- TRBJ2-6 - TRBV7-2 CASSLGPVPTNVLTF TGTGCCAGCAGCTTAGGGCCGGTTCCGACCAACGTCCTGACTTTC
- TRBJ1-4 - TRBV6-5 CASSYLGGLNEKLFF TGTGCCAGCAGTTACCTCGGGGGCCTAAATGAAAAACTGTTTTTT
- TRBJ1-1 - TRBV28 CASNLGLWGTEAFF TGTGCCAGCAATCTCGGTCTTTGGGGCACTGAAGCTTTCTTT
once TRBJ2-2 TRBD1 TRBV5-6 CASSFIRQGGTGELFF TGTGCCAGCAGCTTTATCAGACAGGGGGGCACCGGGGAGCTGTTTTTT
- TRBJ2-7 - TRBV4-2 CASSQELLYGEQYF TGTGCCAGCAGCCAAGAGCTGCTATACGGGGAGCAGTACTTC
- TRBJ2-7 - TRBV18 CASSPLSPGYEQYF TGTGCCAGCTCACCACTAAGTCCAGGGTACGAGCAGTACTTC
- TRBJ1-1 TRBD1 TRBV6-6 CASSQGPENTEAFF TGTGCCAGTTCACAGGGGCCCGAGAACACTGAAGCTTTCTTT
- TRBJ1-2 TRBD1 TRBV6-5 CASRRGQEYFGYTF TGTGCCAGTCGAAGGGGACAGGAATACTTTGGCTACACCTTC
- TRBJ2-7 TRBD1 TRBV7-9 CASSPHGDRGIYEQYF TGTGCCAGCAGCCCCCACGGGGACAGGGGAATCTACGAGCAGTACTTC